One and the same sample provided the 25 T cell receptor beta chains below, sequenced in a study of blood T cell repertoires in COVID-19. Only in-frame clones appear in the TCRdb table, and some are missing; sequencing was by immunoSEQ multiplex PCR. This sample has around 170,000 clones; about 83% occur once, and the top ten carry roughly 1.4%. Specimen: peripheral blood. These receptors all stem from a human donor in a cohort sampled during active COVID-19.

The chain combines TRBV5-6 with TRBJ2-7; D gene ambiguous. The V end was cut by 1 base, the J end by 4 bases, with 6 bases between. Germline V gene data show CDR1 as SGHDT and CDR2 as YYEEEE. This CDR3 is 12 amino acids long. The CDR3 sequence is CASSLFGYEQYF. DNA for the CDR3: TGTGCCAGCAGCTTGTTCGGGTACGAGCAGTACTTC. Looking up the rest from reference TRBV5-6 and TRBJ2-7 gives the full variable domain: DAGVTQSPTHLIKTRGQQVTLRCSPKSGHDTVSWYQQALGQGPQFIFQYYEEEERQRGNFPDRFSGHQFPNYSSELNVNALLLGDSALYLCASSLFGYEQYFGPGTRLTVT.

The chain recombines TRBV3-1 (or the pseudogene TRBV3-2) with TRBJ2-7, with unresolved D. The CDR3 spans 14 residues. CDR1 and CDR2 (germline): LGHDT, YNNKEL (reference sequence). V dropped 1 base and J dropped 4 bases, with 11 bases sitting between them. The CDR3 sequence: CASSQVFRPYEQYF. Here the CDR3 DNA reads TGTGCCAGCAGCCAAGTCTTCAGGCCGTACGAGCAGTACTTC.

With respect to this clone: This same CDR3 is encoded by further DNA sequences in the sample. V is TRBV7-9 and J is TRBJ2-7; the match to TRBD1 covers 9 bases. V lost 1 base to trimming and J lost 4 bases; unmatched junction nucleotides: 2. The CDR3 covers 14 residues. Germline CDR1 is SEHNR and CDR2 is FQNEAQ (reference sequence). CDR3 region: CASSLGGTGYEQYF. The CDR3 DNA reads TGTGCCAGCAGCTTAGGGGGGACAGGGTACGAGCAGTACTTC.

The J gene is TRBJ1-1, the V gene TRBV19; D ambiguous. The CDR3 consists of 15 residues. Trimming left V 6 bases short and J 11 bases short, with 25 bases between. The germline gives CDR1 LNHDA, CDR2 SQIVND (reference sequence). CDR3: CASSPGALGGLWAFF. CDR3 bases: TGTGCCAGTAGCCCCGGAGCGTTGGGAGGTTTGTGGGCTTTCTTT.

CDR3 bases: TGTGCCAGCAGTTACGGGCGGGAGGGCTACAATGAGCAGTTCTTC. This codes for CASSYGREGYNEQFF. V usage is TRBV6-5 and J usage is TRBJ2-1; the match to TRBD2 covers 9 bases. The CDR3 is 15 residues long. Trimming removed 2 bases from V and 3 bases from J; junction bases left unmatched: 2. Germline assignment: CDR1 MNHEY and CDR2 SVGAGI.

The chain couples TRBV19 to TRBJ1-2; the match to TRBD1 covers 8 bases. Germline assignment: CDR1 LNHDA and CDR2 SQIVND (reference sequence). This CDR3 has 14 residues. Trimming at V came to 4 bases and at J to 6 bases, leaving 7 bases not matched to a gene. The CDR3 DNA follows: TGTGCCAGTAGTAGCAGGACAGGGTTTGATGGCTACACCTTC. Translated: CASSSRTGFDGYTF.

V gene TRBV28 combines with J gene TRBJ2-1; TRBD1 might be the D (6 bases). Trimming cost V 7 bases and J 1 base, with 14 bases left between them. Germline V gene sequence: CDR1 MDHEN, CDR2 SYDVKM. The CDR3 spans 15 residues. Here the CDR3 reads CASTSPGQSYNEQFF. DNA for the CDR3: TGTGCCAGCACATCACCCGGACAGTCCTACAATGAGCAGTTCTTC.

The chain has TRBV27 and TRBJ2-7, with a possible D match to TRBD2 (6 bases). Trimming shortened V by 4 bases and J by 5 bases, and 27 bases separated the two germline ends. The V gene's germline CDR1 is MNHEY and CDR2 SMNVEV (reference sequence). This CDR3 has 18 amino acids. The CDR3 region has the DNA TGTGCCAGCAGTTCACGTATTACCCCGGGAGCAAAGGGGAACGAGCAGTACTTC. Its translation is CASSSRITPGAKGNEQYF.

This clone was recorded once. V gene TRBV27 combines with J gene TRBJ2-3; 12 nucleotides agree with TRBD2. V lost 5 bases to trimming and J lost 3 bases; unmatched junction nucleotides: 21. Per germline, CDR1 MNHEY and CDR2 SMNVEV (reference sequence). This CDR3 is built from 21 residues. The CDR3 coding sequence is TGTGCCAGCAGTCCCTTATCCTCCGGGACTAGCGGGCTCCGTGCGACAGATACGCAGTATTTT. Its protein product is CASSPLSSGTSGLRATDTQYF.

The chain carries TRBV6-4 and TRBJ2-1; 10 bases are shared with TRBD2. Per the germline V gene, CDR1 is MRHNA and CDR2 is SNTAGT. V gave up 11 bases and J gave up 5 bases; unmatched junction bases: 6. The CDR3 has 13 residues. The CDR3 DNA sequence: TGTGCCGTATCTAGCGGGAGCAACAATGAGCAGTTCTTC. Its protein is CAVSSGSNNEQFF.

The chain couples TRBV12-5 to TRBJ1-2, with D possibly TRBD1 on 5 matching bases. The V end was cut by 7 bases, the J end by 4 bases, with 13 bases between. The CDR3 extends over 13 amino acids. Per germline, CDR1 LGHNT and CDR2 FRNRAP. The CDR3 here is CASALPQVYGYTF. The CDR3 region has the DNA TGTGCTAGTGCCCTCCCACAGGTCTATGGCTACACCTTC.

There are a few counts of this clone. This rearrangement joins TRBV10-2 to TRBJ2-1; D unclear. Trimming removed 8 bases at V and 7 bases at J, with 9 bases between. The CDR3 runs to 11 residues. The germline gives CDR1 WSHSY, CDR2 SAAADI. The chain's CDR3 is CASALRNEQFF. As DNA, the CDR3 is TGCGCCAGCGCCCTCAGGAATGAGCAGTTCTTC.

The chain joins TRBV11-1 to TRBJ1-6, with 7 bases that match TRBD1. The V gene's germline CDR1 is SGHAT and CDR2 FQDESV (reference sequence). This CDR3 has 15 amino acids. V lost 6 bases to trimming and J lost 7 bases; unmatched junction nucleotides: 9. The CDR3 DNA reads TGTGCCAGCAGAACTGGGGACAGAGCAAATTCACCCCTCCACTTT. Residues: CASRTGDRANSPLHF.

The chain links TRBV29-1 to TRBJ1-4, with a weak D call TRBD1 (6 bases). Germline V gives CDR1 SQVTM, CDR2 ANQGSEA. This CDR3 has 15 amino acids. The V gene lost 7 bases and the J gene lost 8 bases, with 23 bases spanning the gap. The CDR3 DNA follows: TGCAGCGCCGCCATTACAGGGAGGGGAGCGGAAAAACTGTTTTTT. Residues: CSAAITGRGAEKLFF.

In DNA form, the CDR3 reads TGTGCCAGCAGCCCACCTTTCCGGGACAGGGCTTCCTCTGGGGCCAACGTCCTGACTTTC. Amino acid sequence: CASSPPFRDRASSGANVLTF. V gene TRBV4-2 combines with J gene TRBJ2-6; TRBD1 matches at 9 bases. From germline, CDR1 is LGHNA and CDR2 YNFKEQ. The J segment lost 0 bases and the V segment lost 4 bases, leaving 13 bases of the junction unmatched. CDR3 length: 20 amino acids.

Ten or more counts support this clone. The genes are TRBV4-2 and TRBJ1-4; 10 bases fit TRBD1. CDR1 is LGHNA, CDR2 YNFKEQ, per germline. The CDR3 spans 16 residues. V lost 0 bases and J lost 11; bases outside the gene matches: 9. CDR3 sequence reads: CASSQESAGTGEKLFF. CDR3 sequence (DNA): TGTGCCAGCAGCCAAGAGTCGGCCGGGACAGGGGAGAAACTGTTTTTT.

The sample holds a few counts of this clone. V and J are TRBV6-5 and TRBJ1-6; 7 nucleotides line up with TRBD1. V gave up 3 bases and J gave up 9 bases; unmatched junction bases: 8. This CDR3 is built from 15 residues. The V gene's germline CDR1 is MNHEY and CDR2 SVGAGI. CDR3 sequence (DNA): TGTGCCAGCAGTTATTCAGGGGGGTATGCTTCACCCCTCCACTTT. As protein: CASSYSGGYASPLHF.

The CDR3 protein is CSVGGGAYGYTF. DNA of the CDR3: TGCAGCGTTGGTGGGGGGGCCTATGGCTACACCTTC. This chain links TRBV29-1 with TRBJ1-2; perhaps TRBD1 as D (6 bases). With 4 bases removed from V and 4 bases from J, the gap between germline ends came to 10 bases. The germline gives CDR1 SQVTM, CDR2 ANQGSEA. The CDR3 runs to 12 residues.

The chain combines TRBV7-2 with TRBJ1-5; D gene unclear. V was shortened by 1 base and J by 2 bases, with 6 bases between the two germline ends. The CDR3 covers 14 residues. Germline assignment: CDR1 SGHTA and CDR2 FQGNSA. The CDR3: CASSLGSGNQPQHF. The DNA for the CDR3 is TGTGCCAGCAGCTTAGGTTCGGGCAATCAGCCCCAGCATTTT.

The chain employs TRBV5-4 and TRBJ2-5; 8 bases match TRBD1. Germline V gene lookup returns CDR1 SGHNT and CDR2 YYREEE (reference sequence). Germline trimming cut 4 bases from V and 2 bases from J; bases unmatched to any gene: 7. This CDR3 has 15 residues. CDR3 in amino acids: CASSPPGQGQETQYF. The CDR3 DNA follows: TGTGCCAGCAGCCCCCCTGGACAGGGACAAGAGACCCAGTACTTC.

This clone has just one count. The chain is built from TRBV10-2 and TRBJ1-3, with D hard to call. The germline gives CDR1 WSHSY, CDR2 SAAADI. This CDR3 spans 15 amino acids. The V and J ends lost 0 bases and 0 bases respectively, with 6 bases between them. This chain's CDR3 is CASSESGDSGNTIYF. The CDR3 DNA reads TGCGCCAGCAGTGAGTCTGGAGACTCTGGAAACACCATATATTTT.

This sequence joins TRBV5-4 and TRBJ1-5, with 8 nucleotides matching TRBD1. Looked up from germline, CDR1 is SGHNT and CDR2 is YYREEE (reference sequence). The CDR3 spans 15 residues. With 0 bases clipped from V and 1 base from J, the junction kept 0 bases outside the gene matches. Here the CDR3 reads CASSLDRGSNQPQHF. The DNA for the CDR3 is TGTGCCAGCAGCTTGGACAGGGGGAGCAATCAGCCCCAGCATTTT.

The rearrangement joins TRBV3-1 (or the pseudogene TRBV3-2) to TRBJ2-7, with 7 positions matching TRBD1. From germline, CDR1 is LGHDT and CDR2 YNNKEL (reference sequence). This CDR3 region has 17 residues. V lost 0 bases to trimming and J lost 4 bases; unmatched junction nucleotides: 12. The CDR3 loop is CASSQDRARGMLYEQYF. CDR3 DNA: TGTGCCAGCAGCCAAGATCGTGCCAGGGGGATGTTGTACGAGCAGTACTTC.

J is TRBJ2-7 and V is TRBV19; 10 bases are shared with TRBD1. The germline gives CDR1 LNHDA, CDR2 SQIVND (reference sequence). The CDR3 covers 12 residues. Trimming cost V 5 bases and J 7 bases; bases outside gene matches: 2. The CDR3, as DNA: TGTGCCAGTAGTGACAGGGGGCAAGAGCAGTACTTC. Translating gives CASSDRGQEQYF.

This clone appeared a single time. The chain joins TRBV6-5 to TRBJ1-2; tentatively, D is TRBD1 (5 bases). V lost 6 bases and J 8 bases, leaving 19 bases between the germline ends. This CDR3 comprises 14 residues. The germline CDR1 and CDR2 sequences are MNHEY and SVGAGI. The CDR3 DNA is TGTGCCAGCAGCAGACAGCGCGGGGCAAGAGGCTACACCTTC. Translating it yields CASSRQRGARGYTF.